Listed below are T cell receptor beta chains from one sample, sequenced in a study of technical replicates of blood from a few donors. Measured with immunoSEQ multiplex PCR; TCRdb has only the in-frame clones, and not every one. This repertoire shows about 88,000 clones, 85% to 95% found once; its top ten account for around 0.24%. The sample was T cells isolated from PBMCs. Receptor source: a human donor in good health. Each CDR3 is given with its conserved first and last residue. A D gene is named only where the DNA matches it firmly. Clone size is stated in some rows and not others, as once, few, many or a class when expanded.

- | TRBD1 | TRBJ1-1 | TRBV12-5 | CASGLVLTGTGVNTEAFF | TGTGCTAGTGGTTTGGTGCTCACCGGGACAGGGGTGAACACTGAAGCTTTCTTT
- | - | TRBJ2-1 | TRBV10-1 | CASSPGPYNEQFF | TGCGCCAGCAGTCCAGGGCCCTACAATGAGCAGTTCTTC
- | - | TRBJ1-1 | TRBV19 | CASSTNRMNTEAFF | TGTGCCAGTAGTACTAACAGGATGAACACTGAAGCTTTCTTT
- | TRBD2 | TRBJ2-1 | TRBV5-6 | CASSFPSSGRAVSYNEQFF | TGTGCCAGCAGCTTTCCAAGTAGCGGGAGGGCCGTTTCCTACAATGAGCAGTTCTTC
- | - | TRBJ2-7 | TRBV9 | CASSVRGQPGLGYEQYF | TGTGCCAGCAGCGTCCGCGGACAGCCCGGGCTGGGCTACGAGCAGTACTTC
- | TRBD1 | TRBJ2-3 | TRBV19 | CASSIQGARTDTQYF | TGTGCCAGTAGTATACAGGGGGCGCGGACAGATACGCAGTATTTT
- | - | TRBJ2-7 | TRBV4-1 | CASSHNDRTEQYF | TGCGCCAGCAGCCACAACGACAGGACCGAGCAGTACTTC
- | - | TRBJ1-2 | TRBV7-9 | CASSLAYRDGHYGYTF | TGTGCCAGCAGCTTAGCCTACAGGGACGGGCACTATGGCTACACCTTC
- | - | TRBJ2-3 | TRBV28 | CASSSAEKRTDTQYF | TGTGCCAGCAGTTCCGCCGAGAAGCGCACAGATACGCAGTATTTT
- | - | TRBJ2-1 | TRBV25-1 | CASSDVVPGVAGNEQFF | TGTGCCAGCAGTGATGTAGTGCCAGGGGTAGCGGGCAATGAGCAGTTCTTC
- | TRBD1 | TRBJ2-2 | TRBV14 | CASSPMTGAYTGELFF | TGTGCCAGCAGCCCCATGACAGGGGCGTATACCGGGGAGCTGTTTTTT
- | TRBD1 | TRBJ1-5 | TRBV5-8 | CASSLGDRGSRQPQHF | TGTGCCAGCAGCTTGGGGGACAGGGGGTCTAGGCAGCCCCAGCATTTT
- | TRBD1 | TRBJ1-2 | TRBV4-1 | CASSQAGTAYGYTF | TGCGCCAGCAGCCAAGCCGGGACAGCCTATGGCTACACCTTC
- | TRBD1 | TRBJ2-3 | TRBV28 | CASSFRQGALFGVLGTDTQYF | TGTGCCAGCAGTTTCCGACAGGGGGCTTTATTCGGGGTGTTGGGGACAGATACGCAGTATTTT
- | TRBD1 | TRBJ1-3 | TRBV27 | CASSSPRTGGRGNTIYF | TGTGCCAGCAGTTCCCCGCGGACAGGCGGAAGGGGAAACACCATATATTTT
- | - | TRBJ2-3 | TRBV27 | CASSQLRATDTQYF | TGTGCCAGCAGCCAACTCCGAGCAACAGATACGCAGTATTTT
- | TRBD2 | TRBJ2-1 | TRBV5-1 | CASSLVGLAGDRSYNEQFF | TGCGCCAGCAGCTTGGTAGGACTAGCGGGAGACCGCTCCTACAATGAGCAGTTCTTC
- | - | TRBJ2-3 | TRBV5-1 | CASSSRVSVDTQYF | TGCGCCAGCAGCTCCAGGGTTTCCGTAGATACGCAGTATTTT
- | - | TRBJ2-2 | TRBV4-1 | CASSQSLAWRTGELFF | TGCGCCAGCAGCCAATCTCTAGCGTGGAGGACCGGGGAGCTGTTTTTT
- | - | TRBJ1-1 | TRBV5-4 | CASSLGAQNTEAFF | TGTGCCAGCAGCCTGGGGGCTCAGAACACTGAAGCTTTCTTT
once | - | TRBJ2-3 | TRBV15 | CATSSALRDTQYF | TGTGCCACCAGCAGTGCCCTCCGGGATACGCAGTATTTT
- | TRBD2 | TRBJ2-1 | TRBV19 | CASSTLGLAAYNEQFF | TGTGCCAGTAGTACCCTGGGACTAGCGGCTTACAATGAGCAGTTCTTC
- | - | TRBJ2-7 | TRBV14 | CASSQATGTSYEQYF | TGTGCCAGCAGCCAAGCTACAGGGACCTCCTACGAGCAGTACTTC
- | TRBD1 | TRBJ2-1 | TRBV29-1 | CSAPSRDSLYNEQFF | TGCAGCGCCCCAAGTAGGGACAGTTTATACAATGAGCAGTTCTTC
- | TRBD1 | TRBJ1-1 | TRBV2 | CASSRGRAFF | TGTGCCAGCAGCAGGGGGCGAGCTTTCTTT
- | TRBD1 | TRBJ1-1 | TRBV9 | CASSVGQGRVTEAFF | TGTGCCAGCAGCGTGGGACAGGGCCGGGTGACTGAAGCTTTCTTT
- | - | TRBJ1-3 | TRBV6-4 | CASSDSTDPGNTIYF | TGTGCCAGCAGTGACTCCACTGATCCTGGAAACACCATATATTTT
- | - | TRBJ2-5 | TRBV19 | CASSIDRYQETQYF | TGTGCCAGTAGTATAGACAGGTACCAAGAGACCCAGTACTTC
- | TRBD2 | TRBJ2-1 | TRBV29-1 | CSVEDPHRLAGHSYNEQFF | TGCAGCGTTGAAGACCCCCACCGACTAGCGGGTCACTCCTACAATGAGCAGTTCTTC
- | TRBD1 | TRBJ1-1 | TRBV6-5 | CASSSLTGGNTEAFF | TGTGCCAGCAGTTCCCTAACAGGGGGAAACACTGAAGCTTTCTTT
once | TRBD1 | TRBJ2-7 | TRBV11-1 | CASSLAGTGLYEQYF | TGTGCCAGCAGCTTAGCCGGGACAGGCCTCTACGAGCAGTACTTC
- | TRBD2 | TRBJ2-3 | TRBV6-1 | CASSERRGVLGTDTQYF | TGTGCCAGCAGTGAAAGGCGGGGGGTACTCGGCACAGATACGCAGTATTTT
- | - | TRBJ2-7 | TRBV4-1 | CASRPQADSYEQYF | TGCGCCAGCAGACCACAGGCGGACTCCTACGAGCAGTACTTC
- | - | TRBJ1-3 | TRBV6-6 | CATLQGFGNTIYF | TGTGCCACCCTTCAGGGTTTTGGAAACACCATATATTTT
- | TRBD2 | TRBJ2-7 | TRBV5-1 | CASSESGGSLYEQYF | TGCGCCAGCAGTGAGAGCGGGGGGTCCCTCTACGAGCAGTACTTC
- | - | TRBJ2-2 | TRBV13 | CASSSSTPDSGNTGELFF | TGTGCCAGCAGCTCCTCAACCCCTGATAGCGGGAACACCGGGGAGCTGTTTTTT
- | TRBD2 | TRBJ2-7 | TRBV29-1 | CSVGDSGSKRYF | TGCAGCGTTGGTGATAGCGGGAGTAAACGGTACTTC
- | TRBD1 | TRBJ2-1 | TRBV11-2 | CASSQNGQDVYNEQFF | TGTGCCAGCAGCCAGAACGGACAGGATGTGTACAATGAGCAGTTCTTC
- | - | TRBJ2-5 | TRBV6-5 | CASADLEETQYF | TGTGCCAGCGCAGACTTGGAAGAGACCCAGTACTTC
- | - | TRBJ1-1 | TRBV5-4 | CASSREAANREAFF | TGTGCCAGCAGCCGGGAGGCGGCCAACAGGGAAGCTTTCTTT
- | - | TRBJ1-2 | TRBV5-1 | CASSLGPANYGYTF | TGCGCCAGCAGCTTGGGGCCAGCTAACTATGGCTACACCTTC
- | TRBD2 | TRBJ2-3 | TRBV7-2 | CASTLTSGTDTQYF | TGTGCCAGCACCCTGACTAGCGGCACAGATACGCAGTATTTT
- | TRBD1 | TRBJ2-7 | TRBV4-1 | CASSQGQGFGDEQYF | TGCGCCAGCAGCCAAGGACAGGGGTTTGGGGACGAGCAGTACTTC
- | - | TRBJ2-7 | TRBV6-1 | CASSARDIPYEQYF | TGTGCCAGCAGTGCACGGGACATTCCATACGAGCAGTACTTC
- | - | TRBJ1-4 | TRBV9 | CASSVAGATNEKLFF | TGTGCCAGCAGCGTAGCCGGAGCAACTAATGAAAAACTGTTTTTT
once | - | TRBJ1-6 | TRBV5-1 | CASRAWSFGSYNSPLHF | TGCGCCAGCAGGGCCTGGTCTTTCGGGTCCTATAATTCACCCCTCCACTTT
- | - | TRBJ1-4 | TRBV25-1 | CASTGTSGEKLFF | TGTGCCAGCACTGGCACTTCGGGTGAAAAACTGTTTTTT
- | - | TRBJ2-6 | TRBV19 | CASSPTGGRRDSGANVLTF | TGTGCCAGTAGTCCGACCGGGGGGCGACGTGACTCTGGGGCCAACGTCCTGACTTTC
few | - | TRBJ2-2 | TRBV5-6 | CASSLTSRAGELFF | TGTGCCAGCAGCTTGACTAGCCGGGCCGGGGAGCTGTTTTTT
- | TRBD2 | TRBJ2-5 | TRBV5-4 | CASSYRLAGVWETQYF | TGTGCCAGCAGCTACAGATTGGCGGGGGTGTGGGAGACCCAGTACTTC
- | - | TRBJ1-1 | TRBV11-1 | CASRNNRLVASEAFF | TGTGCCAGCAGGAACAACCGGCTCGTAGCGTCTGAAGCTTTCTTT
- | - | TRBJ1-2 | TRBV13 | CASSLLQQGYTF | TGTGCCAGCAGCCTACTTCAACAGGGCTACACCTTC